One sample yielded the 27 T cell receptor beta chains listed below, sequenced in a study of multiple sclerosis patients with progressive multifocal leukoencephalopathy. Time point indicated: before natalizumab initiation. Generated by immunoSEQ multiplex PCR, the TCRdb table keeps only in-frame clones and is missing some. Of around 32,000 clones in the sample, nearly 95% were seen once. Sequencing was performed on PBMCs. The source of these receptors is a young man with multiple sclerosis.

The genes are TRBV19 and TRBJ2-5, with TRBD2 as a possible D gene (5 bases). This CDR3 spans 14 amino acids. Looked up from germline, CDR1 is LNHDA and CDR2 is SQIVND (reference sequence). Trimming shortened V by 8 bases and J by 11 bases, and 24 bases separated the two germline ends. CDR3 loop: CASGPGHGAVEQYF. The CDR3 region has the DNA TGTGCCAGTGGACCGGGCCACGGAGCGGTAGAGCAGTACTTC. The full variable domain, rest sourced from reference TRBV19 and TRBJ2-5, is DGGITQSPKYLFRKEGQNVTLSCEQNLNHDAMYWYRQDPGQGLRLIYYSQIVNDFQKGDIAEGYSVSREKKESFPLTVTSAQKNPTAFYLCASGPGHGAVEQYFGPGTRLLVL.

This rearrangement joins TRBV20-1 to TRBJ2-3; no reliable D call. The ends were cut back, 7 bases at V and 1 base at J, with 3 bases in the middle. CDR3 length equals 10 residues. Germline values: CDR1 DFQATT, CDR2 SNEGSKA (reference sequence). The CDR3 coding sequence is TGCAGTGGTGGCACAGATACGCAGTATTTT. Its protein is CSGGTDTQYF.

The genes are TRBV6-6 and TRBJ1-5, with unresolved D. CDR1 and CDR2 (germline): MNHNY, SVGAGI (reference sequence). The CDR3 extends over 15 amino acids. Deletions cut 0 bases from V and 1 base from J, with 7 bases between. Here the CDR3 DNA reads TGTGCCAGCAGTTACTCGAGAGGAAGCAATCAGCCCCAGCATTTT. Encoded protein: CASSYSRGSNQPQHF.

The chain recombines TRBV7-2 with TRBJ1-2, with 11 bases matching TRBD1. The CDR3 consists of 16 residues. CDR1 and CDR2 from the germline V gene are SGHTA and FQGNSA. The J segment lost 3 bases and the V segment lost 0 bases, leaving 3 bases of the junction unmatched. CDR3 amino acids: CASSLAAGQGDYGYTF. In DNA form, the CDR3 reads TGTGCCAGCAGCTTAGCAGCGGGACAGGGGGACTATGGCTACACCTTC.

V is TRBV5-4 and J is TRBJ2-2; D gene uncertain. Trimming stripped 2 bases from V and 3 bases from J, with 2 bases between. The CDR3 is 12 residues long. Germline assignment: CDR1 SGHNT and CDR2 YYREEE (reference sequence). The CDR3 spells CASSFYTGELFF. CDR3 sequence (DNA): TGTGCCAGCAGCTTCTACACCGGGGAGCTGTTTTTT. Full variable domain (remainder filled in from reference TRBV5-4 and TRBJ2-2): ETGVTQSPTHLIKTRGQQVTLRCSSQSGHNTVSWYQQALGQGPQFIFQYYREEENGRGNFPPRFSGLQFPNYSSELNVNALELDDSALYLCASSFYTGELFFGEGSRLTVL.

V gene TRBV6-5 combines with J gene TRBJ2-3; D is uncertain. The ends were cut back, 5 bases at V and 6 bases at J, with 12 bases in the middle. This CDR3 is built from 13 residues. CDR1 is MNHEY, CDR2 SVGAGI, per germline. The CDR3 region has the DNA TGTGCCAGCAGTCTCAGACGTAGCGATACGCAGTATTTT. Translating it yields CASSLRRSDTQYF.

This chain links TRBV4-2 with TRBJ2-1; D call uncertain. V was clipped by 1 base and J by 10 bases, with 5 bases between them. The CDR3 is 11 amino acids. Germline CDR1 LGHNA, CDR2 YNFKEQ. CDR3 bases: TGTGCCAGCAGCCAAGGGGGAGAGCAGTTCTTC. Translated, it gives CASSQGGEQFF.

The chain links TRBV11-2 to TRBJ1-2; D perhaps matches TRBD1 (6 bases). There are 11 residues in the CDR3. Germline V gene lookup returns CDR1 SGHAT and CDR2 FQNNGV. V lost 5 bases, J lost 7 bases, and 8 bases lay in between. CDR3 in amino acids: CASSQGGGYTF. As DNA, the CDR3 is TGTGCCAGCAGCCAAGGGGGTGGCTACACCTTC.

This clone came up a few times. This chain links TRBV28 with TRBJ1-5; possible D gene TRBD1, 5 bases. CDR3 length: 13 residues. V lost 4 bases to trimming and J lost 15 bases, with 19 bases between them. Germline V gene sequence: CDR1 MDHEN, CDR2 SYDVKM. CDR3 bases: TGTGCCAGCAGTTGGGACCGGGCCGGACGTTCGCATTTT. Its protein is CASSWDRAGRSHF.

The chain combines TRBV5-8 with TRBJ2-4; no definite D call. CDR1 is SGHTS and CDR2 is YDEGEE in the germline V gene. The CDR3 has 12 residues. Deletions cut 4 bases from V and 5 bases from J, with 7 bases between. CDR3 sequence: CASSAPENIQYF. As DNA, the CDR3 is TGTGCCAGCAGCGCACCGGAAAACATTCAGTACTTC. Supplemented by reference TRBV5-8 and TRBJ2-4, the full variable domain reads EAGVTQSPTHLIKTRGQQATLRCSPISGHTSVYWYQQALGLGLQFLLWYDEGEERNRGNFPPRFSGRQFPNYSSELNVNALELEDSALYLCASSAPENIQYFGAGTRLSVL.

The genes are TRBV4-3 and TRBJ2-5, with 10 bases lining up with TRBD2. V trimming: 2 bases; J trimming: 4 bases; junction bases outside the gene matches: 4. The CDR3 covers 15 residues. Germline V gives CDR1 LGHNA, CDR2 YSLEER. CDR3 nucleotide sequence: TGCGCCAGCAGCCAAAGAGCGGGAGGGAGAGAGACCCAGTACTTC. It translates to CASSQRAGGRETQYF.

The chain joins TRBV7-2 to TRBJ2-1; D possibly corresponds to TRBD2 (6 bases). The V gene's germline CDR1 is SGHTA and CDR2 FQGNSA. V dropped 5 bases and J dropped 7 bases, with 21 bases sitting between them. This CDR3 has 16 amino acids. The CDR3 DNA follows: TGTGCCAGCAGCCCGACCTGGGACTTCCCCGGGAATGAGCAGTTCTTC. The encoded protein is CASSPTWDFPGNEQFF.

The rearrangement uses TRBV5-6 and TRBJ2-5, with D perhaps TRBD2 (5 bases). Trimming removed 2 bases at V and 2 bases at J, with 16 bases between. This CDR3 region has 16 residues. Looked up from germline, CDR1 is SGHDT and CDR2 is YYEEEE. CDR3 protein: CASSFPGWRLQETQYF. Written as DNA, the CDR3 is TGTGCCAGCAGCTTCCCGGGGTGGCGGCTACAAGAGACCCAGTACTTC.

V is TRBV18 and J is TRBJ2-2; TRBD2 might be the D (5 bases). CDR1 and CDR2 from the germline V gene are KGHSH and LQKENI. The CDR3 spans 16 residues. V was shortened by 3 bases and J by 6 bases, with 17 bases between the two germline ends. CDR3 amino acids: CASSPSTLPGAGELFF. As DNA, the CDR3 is TGTGCCAGCTCACCCTCAACACTCCCCGGGGCCGGGGAGCTGTTTTTT.

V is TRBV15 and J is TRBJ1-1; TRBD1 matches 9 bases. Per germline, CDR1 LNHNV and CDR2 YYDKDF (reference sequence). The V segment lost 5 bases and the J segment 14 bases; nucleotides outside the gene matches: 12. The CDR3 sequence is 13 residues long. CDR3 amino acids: CATSALTGGVGFF. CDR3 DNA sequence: TGTGCCACCAGCGCGCTGACAGGGGGGGTTGGATTCTTT.

CDR3 bases: TGTGCCAGCAGCGTAGGAGGGGCAACTAATGAAAAACTGTTTTTT. Translating it yields CASSVGGATNEKLFF. V and J are TRBV9 and TRBJ1-4; a possible D gene is TRBD1 (5 bases). The germline gives CDR1 SGDLS, CDR2 YYNGEE. V dropped 0 bases and J dropped 0 bases, with 6 bases sitting between them. The CDR3 totals 15 residues.

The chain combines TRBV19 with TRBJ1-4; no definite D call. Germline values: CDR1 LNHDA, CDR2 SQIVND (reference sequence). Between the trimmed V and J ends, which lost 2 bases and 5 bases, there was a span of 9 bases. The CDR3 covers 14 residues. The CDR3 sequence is CASSIRRTNEKLFF. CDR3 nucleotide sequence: TGTGCCAGTAGTATACGCAGGACGAATGAAAAACTGTTTTTT.

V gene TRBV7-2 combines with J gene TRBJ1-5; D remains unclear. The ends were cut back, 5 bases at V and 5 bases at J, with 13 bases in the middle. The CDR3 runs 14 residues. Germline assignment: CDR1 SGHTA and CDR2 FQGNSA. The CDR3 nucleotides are TGTGCCAGCAGCCCAGCAGCTGTTTATCAGCCCCAGCATTTT. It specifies CASSPAAVYQPQHF.

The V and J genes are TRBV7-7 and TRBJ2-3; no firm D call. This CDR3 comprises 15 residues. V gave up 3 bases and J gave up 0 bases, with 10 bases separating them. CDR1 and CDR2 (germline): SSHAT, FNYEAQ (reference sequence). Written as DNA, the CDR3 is TGTGCCAGCAGCTTGGGCGGAGCTAGCACAGATACGCAGTATTTT. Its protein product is CASSLGGASTDTQYF. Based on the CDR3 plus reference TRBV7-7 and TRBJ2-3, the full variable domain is GAGVSQSPRYKVTKRGQDVTLRCDPISSHATLYWYQQALGQGPEFLTYFNYEAQPDKSGLPSDRFSAERPEGSISTLTIQRTEQRDSAMYRCASSLGGASTDTQYFGPGTRLTVL.

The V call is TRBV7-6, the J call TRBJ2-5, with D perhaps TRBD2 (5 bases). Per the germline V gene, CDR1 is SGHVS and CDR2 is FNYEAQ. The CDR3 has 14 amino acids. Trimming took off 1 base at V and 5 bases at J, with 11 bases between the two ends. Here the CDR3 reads CASSLVERGETQYF. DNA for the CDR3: TGTGCCAGCAGCTTAGTCGAAAGAGGGGAGACCCAGTACTTC.

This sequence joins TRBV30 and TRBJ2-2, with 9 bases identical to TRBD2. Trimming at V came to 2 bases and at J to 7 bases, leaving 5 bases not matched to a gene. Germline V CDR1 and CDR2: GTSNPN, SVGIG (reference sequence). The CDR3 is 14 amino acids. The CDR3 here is CAWSQVAGVGELFF. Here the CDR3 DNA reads TGTGCCTGGAGTCAGGTAGCGGGAGTCGGGGAGCTGTTTTTT.

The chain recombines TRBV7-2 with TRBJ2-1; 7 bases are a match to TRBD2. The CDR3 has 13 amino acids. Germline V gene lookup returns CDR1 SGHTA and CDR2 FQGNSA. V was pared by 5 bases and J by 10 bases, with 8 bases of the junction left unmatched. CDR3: CASSPPRRGEQFF. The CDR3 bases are TGTGCCAGCAGCCCCCCACGGCGGGGGGAGCAGTTCTTC. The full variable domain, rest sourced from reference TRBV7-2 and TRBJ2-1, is GAGVSQSPSNKVTEKGKDVELRCDPISGHTALYWYRQSLGQGLEFLIYFQGNSAPDKSGLPSDRFSAERTGGSVSTLTIQRTQQEDSAVYLCASSPPRRGEQFFGPGTRLTVL.

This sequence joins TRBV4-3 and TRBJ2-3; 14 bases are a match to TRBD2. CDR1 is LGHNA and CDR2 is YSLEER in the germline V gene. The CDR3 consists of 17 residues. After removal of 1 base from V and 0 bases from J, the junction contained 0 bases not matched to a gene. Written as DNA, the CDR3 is TGCGCCAGCAGCCAAGGACTAGCGGGAGGGAGCACAGATACGCAGTATTTT. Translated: CASSQGLAGGSTDTQYF.

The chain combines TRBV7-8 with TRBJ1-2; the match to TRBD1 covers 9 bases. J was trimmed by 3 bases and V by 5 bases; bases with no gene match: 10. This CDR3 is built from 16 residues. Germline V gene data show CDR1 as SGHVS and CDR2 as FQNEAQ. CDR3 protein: CASSDYNRGQDYGYTF. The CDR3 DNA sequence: TGTGCCAGCAGCGACTATAACAGGGGGCAGGACTATGGCTACACCTTC.

In DNA, the CDR3 is TGTGCCTGGAGTGTATCTTTGTTAAGGGGGTCCACTGAAGCTTTCTTT. Translating gives CAWSVSLLRGSTEAFF. This rearrangement joins TRBV30 to TRBJ1-1; D perhaps matches TRBD1 (6 bases). Germline V gives CDR1 GTSNPN, CDR2 SVGIG (reference sequence). The V end lost 0 bases, the J end lost 4 bases, and 18 bases lay between the germline ends. There are 16 residues in the CDR3.

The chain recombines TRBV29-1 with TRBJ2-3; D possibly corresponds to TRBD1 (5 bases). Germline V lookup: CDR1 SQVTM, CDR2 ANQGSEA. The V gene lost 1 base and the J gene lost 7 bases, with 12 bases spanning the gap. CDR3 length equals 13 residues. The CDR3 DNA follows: TGCAGCGTTGAAGGCAGGGTCAGTCATACGCAGTATTTT. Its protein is CSVEGRVSHTQYF.

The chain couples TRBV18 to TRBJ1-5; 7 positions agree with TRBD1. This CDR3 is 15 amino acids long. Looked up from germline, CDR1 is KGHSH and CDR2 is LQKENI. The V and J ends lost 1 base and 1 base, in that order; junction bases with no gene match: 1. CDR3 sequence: CASSPQGASNQPQHF. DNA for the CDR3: TGTGCCAGCTCACCACAGGGGGCCAGCAATCAGCCCCAGCATTTT.